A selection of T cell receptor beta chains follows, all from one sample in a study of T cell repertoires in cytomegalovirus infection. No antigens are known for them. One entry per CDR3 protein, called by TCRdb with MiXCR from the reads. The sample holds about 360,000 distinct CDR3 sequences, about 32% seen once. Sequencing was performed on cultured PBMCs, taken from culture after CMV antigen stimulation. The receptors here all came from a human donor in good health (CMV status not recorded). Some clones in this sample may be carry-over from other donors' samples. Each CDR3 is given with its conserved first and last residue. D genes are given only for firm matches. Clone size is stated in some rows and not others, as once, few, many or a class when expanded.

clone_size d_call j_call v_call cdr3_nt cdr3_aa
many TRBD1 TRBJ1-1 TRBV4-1 TGCGCCAGCAGCCGGGATGCGGGACAGCCGAACACTGAAGCTTTCTTT CASSRDAGQPNTEAFF
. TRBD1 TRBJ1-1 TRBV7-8 TGTGCCAGCAGCAACCGGGACCAGGGGGTGAGAACTGAAGCTTTCTTT CASSNRDQGVRTEAFF
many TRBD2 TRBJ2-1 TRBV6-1 TGTGCCAGCGGCCTAGCGGGAGGGCCACAGTTCTTC CASGLAGGPQFF
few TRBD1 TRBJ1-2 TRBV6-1 TGTGCCAGCAGACTCGACAGGGTGGCTTATGGCTACACCTTC CASRLDRVAYGYTF
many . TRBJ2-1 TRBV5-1 TGCGCCAGCAGCCCACCGGACGGATTCTACAATGAGCAGTTCTTC CASSPPDGFYNEQFF
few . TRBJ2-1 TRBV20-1 TGCAGTGCTAGCGATAGCTCCTACAATGAGCAGTTCTTC CSASDSSYNEQFF
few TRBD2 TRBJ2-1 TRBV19 TGTGCCAGTAGTATAATAGCGGGGCGCAATGAGCAGTTCTTC CASSIIAGRNEQFF
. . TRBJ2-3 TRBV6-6 TGTGCCAGCGGGTCGGGAGACACAGATACGCAGTATTTT CASGSGDTDTQYF
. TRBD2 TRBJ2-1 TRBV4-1 TGCGCCAGCAGCACCTCGGGGCGGGGGGCCCGTAATGAGCAGTTCTTC CASSTSGRGARNEQFF
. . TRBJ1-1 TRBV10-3 TGTGCCATCAGTGACCAGGGAAGGACTGAAGCTTTCTTT CAISDQGRTEAFF
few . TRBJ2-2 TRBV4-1 TGCGCCAGCAGCCAAGATAGGACGAACACCGGGGAGCTGTTTTTT CASSQDRTNTGELFF
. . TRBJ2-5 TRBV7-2 TGTGCCAGCAGCCGGGCCCGGGAGACCCAGTACTTC CASSRARETQYF
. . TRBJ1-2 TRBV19 TGTGCCAGTAGTATCCTCAACACAGGGCCCGCGGGATTTGACTATGGCTACACCTTC CASSILNTGPAGFDYGYTF
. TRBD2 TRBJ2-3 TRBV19 TGTGCCAGTAGAAAAGTAGCGGGAGGCACAGATACGCAGTATTTT CASRKVAGGTDTQYF
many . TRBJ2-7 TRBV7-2 TGTGCCAGCAGCCCGCAGGGGATCGAGCAGTACTTC CASSPQGIEQYF
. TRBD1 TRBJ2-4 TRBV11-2 TGTGCCAGCGCTGGGGGGACAGGGAGCAACATTCAGTACTTC CASAGGTGSNIQYF
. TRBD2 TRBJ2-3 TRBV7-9 TGTGCCAGCAGCTCTAGCGGCCGCACAGATACGCAGTATTTT CASSSSGRTDTQYF
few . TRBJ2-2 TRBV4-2 TGTGCCAGCAGCCACACCGGGACACGCACCGGGGAGCTGTTTTTT CASSHTGTRTGELFF
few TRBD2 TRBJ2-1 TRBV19 TGTGCCAGTAGTGCCGGGACTAGCGGGCACTACAATGAGCAGTTCTTC CASSAGTSGHYNEQFF
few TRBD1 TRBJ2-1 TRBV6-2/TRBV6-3 TGTGCCAGCAGTTACTCCCTTCAAACAGGGGGTCGTGACTACAATGAGCAGTTCTTC CASSYSLQTGGRDYNEQFF
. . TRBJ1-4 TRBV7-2 TGTGCCAGCAGCTGGAGAGGGGGGAATGAAAAACTGTTTTTT CASSWRGGNEKLFF
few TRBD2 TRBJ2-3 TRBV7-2 TGTGCCAGCAGCTTTGGACTAGCGCCAGATACGCAGTATTTT CASSFGLAPDTQYF
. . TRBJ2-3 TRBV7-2 TGTGCCAGCAGCTTAGCGGGCCCCCAAAGGGGGGATACGCAGTATTTT CASSLAGPQRGDTQYF
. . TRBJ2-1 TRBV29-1 TGCAGCGTTGGGGGTCAACAATATAGTGAGCAGTTCTTC CSVGGQQYSEQFF
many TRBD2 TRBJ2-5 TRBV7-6 TGTGCCAGCACCTCAATCGGCGGGGGTATTGAGACCCAGTACTTC CASTSIGGGIETQYF
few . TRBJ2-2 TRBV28 TGTGCCAGCAGTTCAGGACACAACACCGGGGAGCTGTTTTTT CASSSGHNTGELFF
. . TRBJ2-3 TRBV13 TGTGCCAACAGACCCCCCGACAGGTGGTTGGGAGATACGCAGTATTTT CANRPPDRWLGDTQYF
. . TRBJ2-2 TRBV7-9 TGTGCCAGTAACATTGCCGGGACTCACGCGAACACCGGGGAGCTGTTTTTT CASNIAGTHANTGELFF
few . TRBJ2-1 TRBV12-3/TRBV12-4 TGTGCCAGCAGCCTAAGGGGCTCCCGCAGGGATAATGAGCAGTTCTTC CASSLRGSRRDNEQFF
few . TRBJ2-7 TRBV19 TGTGCCAGTAGTATAGGCGGCAGCTACGAGCAGTACTTC CASSIGGSYEQYF
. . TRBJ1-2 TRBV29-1 TGCAGCGCCCTAAGGGGGGGAGACTACACCTTC CSALRGGDYTF
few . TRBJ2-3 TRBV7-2 TGTGCCAGCAGCTCACAAGGCTATACGCAGTATTTT CASSSQGYTQYF
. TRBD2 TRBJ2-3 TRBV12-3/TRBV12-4 TGTGCCAGCAGCATTCTCCTAGCGGGAGTGACAGATACGCAGTATTTT CASSILLAGVTDTQYF
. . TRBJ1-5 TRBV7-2 TGTGCCAGCAGTCGAGGGACTTGGCCCCAGCATTTT CASSRGTWPQHF